This T cell receptor beta chain was sequenced during a study of T cell changes during pregnancy in multiple sclerosis. The protocol was immunoSEQ multiplex PCR, while the TCRdb copy is restricted to in-frame clones and leaves out a portion. The data contain about 40,000 clones, approximately 88% of them singletons. The CDR3 contains 14 residues. The germline CDR1 and CDR2 sequences are LGHNA and YNFKEQ. The germline V and J ends were trimmed by 0 bases and 4 bases, with 7 bases remaining between them. The chain has TRBV4-2 and TRBJ1-5, with unresolved D. Sample: peripheral blood, taken in the first trimester of pregnancy. The sequence came from a female donor in good health, enrolled as a control in a pregnancy study. This chain's CDR3 is CASSQEHLNQPQHF. The CDR3 coding sequence is TGTGCCAGCAGCCAAGAACACCTTAATCAGCCCCAGCATTTT.